A selection of T cell receptor beta chains follows, all from one sample in a study of a mutant IDH1 vaccine in newly diagnosed glioma. Measured with immunoSEQ multiplex PCR; TCRdb has only the in-frame clones, and not every one. This sample yields 15,000 to 20,000 clones, of which about 77% are seen a single time; 10% belongs to the top ten. This sample comprised PBMCs, obtained from a glioma patient treated with radiotherapy, temozolomide or both. The receptors originated from a middle-aged man with glioma. CDR3s include the opening cysteine and the closing phenylalanine or tryptophan. The D gene is left open where the match is weak. The listing skips clone size in some rows; elsewhere it reads once, few, many or a size class.

clone_size	v_call	j_call	d_call	cdr3_aa	cdr3_nt
few	TRBV29-1	TRBJ2-1	.	CSVDQPGSMANEQFF	TGCAGCGTAGACCAACCTGGGTCCATGGCCAATGAGCAGTTCTTC
.	TRBV7-6	TRBJ2-7	TRBD2	CASSLALRGSGTSGRNEQYF	TGTGCCAGCAGCTTAGCGCTCCGGGGATCCGGGACTAGCGGGAGAAACGAGCAGTACTTC
.	TRBV10-2	TRBJ1-6	.	CASSDGQFSPLHF	TGCGCCAGCAGTGACGGGCAGTTCTCACCCCTCCACTTT
once	TRBV5-1	TRBJ1-1	TRBD1	CASSFGTDLNTEAFF	TGCGCCAGCAGCTTTGGGACAGACTTGAACACTGAAGCTTTCTTT
.	TRBV7-2	TRBJ2-2	.	CASSLNGLTGELFF	TGTGCCAGCAGCTTGAATGGTCTTACCGGGGAGCTGTTTTTT
.	TRBV19	TRBJ2-1	.	CASTWGSSDEQFF	TGTGCCAGTACTTGGGGCTCTAGCGATGAGCAGTTCTTC
.	TRBV5-4	TRBJ2-1	TRBD2	CASGLAGVLGDEQFF	TGTGCCAGCGGGCTAGCGGGAGTTCTTGGGGATGAGCAGTTCTTC
.	TRBV18	TRBJ1-2	.	CASSFYQEDDGYTF	TGTGCCAGCTCGTTCTATCAGGAGGATGATGGCTACACCTTC
.	TRBV19	TRBJ1-5	.	CASRPEGGSGNQPQHF	TGTGCCAGTAGACCAGAGGGGGGATCCGGCAATCAGCCCCAGCATTTT
.	TRBV7-8	TRBJ2-1	TRBD2	CASSPYRLAGGYNEQFF	TGTGCCAGCAGCCCCTACAGGCTAGCGGGAGGGTACAATGAGCAGTTCTTC
.	TRBV9	TRBJ2-3	.	CASSPNPGDTQYF	TGTGCCAGCAGCCCGAACCCGGGGGATACGCAGTATTTT